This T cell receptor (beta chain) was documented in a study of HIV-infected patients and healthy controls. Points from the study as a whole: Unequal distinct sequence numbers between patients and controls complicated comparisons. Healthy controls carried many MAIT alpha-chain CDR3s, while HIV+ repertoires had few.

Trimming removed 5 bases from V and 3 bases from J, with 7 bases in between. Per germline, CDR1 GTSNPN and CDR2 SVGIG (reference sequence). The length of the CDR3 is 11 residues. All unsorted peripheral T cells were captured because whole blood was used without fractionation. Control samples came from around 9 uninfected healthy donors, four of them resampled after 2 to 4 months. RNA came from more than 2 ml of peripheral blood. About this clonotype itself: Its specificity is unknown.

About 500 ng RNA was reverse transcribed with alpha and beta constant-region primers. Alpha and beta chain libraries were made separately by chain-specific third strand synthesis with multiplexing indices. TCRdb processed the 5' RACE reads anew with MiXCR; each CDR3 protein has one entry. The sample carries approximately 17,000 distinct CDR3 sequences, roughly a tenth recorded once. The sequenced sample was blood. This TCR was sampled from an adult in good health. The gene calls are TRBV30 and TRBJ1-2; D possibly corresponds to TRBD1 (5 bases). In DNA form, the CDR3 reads TGTGCCTGGGACAGATACTATGGCTACACCTTC. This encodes CAWDRYYGYTF. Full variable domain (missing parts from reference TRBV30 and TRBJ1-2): SQTIHQWPATLVQPVGSPLSLECTVEGTSNPNLYWYRQAAGRGLQLLFYSVGIGQISSEVPQNLSASRPQDRQFILSSKKLLLSDSGFYLCAWDRYYGYTFGSGTRLTVV.